Following are 28 T cell receptor beta chains from one sample sequenced in a study of T cell changes during pregnancy in multiple sclerosis. The assay was immunoSEQ multiplex PCR, and TCRdb's table has in-frame clones only and misses some. The sample contains approximately 40,000 clones, 91% of which appear only once. Sequences were derived from CD8+ T cells from peripheral blood mononuclear cells, sampled after pregnancy. All receptors derive from a female donor with multiple sclerosis, enrolled in a pregnancy study.

The chain carries TRBV6-5 and TRBJ2-7; TRBD1 matches at 7 bases. Trimming cost V 5 bases and J 0 bases; bases outside gene matches: 7. The CDR3 has 15 residues. Germline lookup yields CDR1 MNHEY and CDR2 SVGAGI. The CDR3 here is CASSQDRVYSYEQYF. DNA of the CDR3: TGTGCCAGCAGTCAAGACAGGGTGTACTCCTACGAGCAGTACTTC.

This chain joins TRBV27 and TRBJ1-2; D might be TRBD1 (5 bases). The CDR3 spans 16 residues. Germline CDR1 is MNHEY and CDR2 is SMNVEV (reference sequence). V lost 0 bases to trimming and J lost 3 bases, with 14 bases between them. The CDR3: CASSLSKGLPYYGYTF. Here the CDR3 DNA reads TGTGCCAGCAGTTTATCGAAGGGGCTTCCGTACTATGGCTACACCTTC.

The chain combines TRBV9 with TRBJ2-7; 8 nucleotides agree with TRBD1. J was trimmed by 1 base and V by 3 bases; bases with no gene match: 0. The CDR3 is 13 residues long. Germline V gives CDR1 SGDLS, CDR2 YYNGEE. The CDR3, as DNA: TGTGCCAGCAGCGGGACAGGGTCCTACGAGCAGTACTTC. Its translation: CASSGTGSYEQYF. Based on the CDR3 plus reference TRBV9 and TRBJ2-7, the full variable domain is DSGVTQTPKHLITATGQRVTLRCSPRSGDLSVYWYQQSLDQGLQFLIQYYNGEERAKGNILERFSAQQFPDLHSELNLSSLELGDSALYFCASSGTGSYEQYFGPGTRLTVT.

The V and J genes are TRBV19 and TRBJ2-7; perhaps TRBD2 as D (5 bases). V lost 4 bases, J lost 6 bases, and 13 bases lay in between. The CDR3 contains 13 residues. Germline values: CDR1 LNHDA, CDR2 SQIVND (reference sequence). The CDR3 loop is CASSRGPASEQYF. CDR3 DNA sequence: TGTGCCAGTAGTAGAGGGCCCGCCTCCGAGCAGTACTTC. Full variable domain (rest looked up from reference TRBV19 and TRBJ2-7): DGGITQSPKYLFRKEGQNVTLSCEQNLNHDAMYWYRQDPGQGLRLIYYSQIVNDFQKGDIAEGYSVSREKKESFPLTVTSAQKNPTAFYLCASSRGPASEQYFGPGTRLTVT.

The chain couples TRBV9 to TRBJ1-6, with 8 bases matching TRBD1. The V gene end was trimmed by 5 bases and the J gene end by 9 bases; junction bases not matched to a gene: 4. Germline loops: CDR1 SGDLS, CDR2 YYNGEE. This CDR3 spans 13 amino acids. CDR3 DNA: TGTGCCAGCAGAGGACAGGGAAGTTCACCCCTCCACTTT. It specifies CASRGQGSSPLHF.

The chain has TRBV9 and TRBJ2-2, with TRBD2 matching 10 bases. This CDR3 comprises 16 residues. V lost 0 bases to trimming and J lost 5 bases; unmatched junction nucleotides: 4. Per the germline V gene, CDR1 is SGDLS and CDR2 is YYNGEE. CDR3 amino acids: CASSVASGRRTGELFF. CDR3 sequence (DNA): TGTGCCAGCAGCGTAGCTAGCGGGAGACGGACCGGGGAGCTGTTTTTT.

The genes are TRBV5-6 and TRBJ2-1; the match to TRBD2 covers 7 bases. There are 15 residues in the CDR3. J was trimmed by 4 bases and V by 2 bases; bases with no gene match: 6. Germline CDR1 and CDR2: SGHDT and YYEEEE. The CDR3 reads CASSLGAGSYNEQFF. The CDR3 coding sequence is TGTGCCAGCAGCTTAGGAGCGGGATCATACAATGAGCAGTTCTTC.

V is TRBV2 and J is TRBJ2-7; weak D call: TRBD1 (5 bases). V was shortened by 2 bases and J by 12 bases, with 11 bases between the two germline ends. There are 11 residues in the CDR3. Germline CDR1 is SNHLY and CDR2 is FYNNEI. CDR3 in amino acids: CASSERQGWYF. The CDR3 DNA follows: TGTGCCAGCAGTGAACGGCAGGGTTGGTACTTC. Drawing the rest from reference TRBV2 and TRBJ2-7, the complete variable domain is EPEVTQTPSHQVTQMGQEVILRCVPISNHLYFYWYRQILGQKVEFLVSFYNNEISEKSEIFDDQFSVERPDGSNFTLKIRSTKLEDSAMYFCASSERQGWYFGPGTRLTVT.

This chain joins TRBV9 and TRBJ2-7, with 7 bases identical to TRBD1. V was clipped by 0 bases and J by 1 base; unmatched bases: 1. This CDR3 contains 14 residues. Germline CDR1 reads SGDLS; CDR2 reads YYNGEE. CDR3 protein: CASSVGDRSYEQYF. CDR3 coding DNA: TGTGCCAGCAGCGTAGGGGACAGATCCTACGAGCAGTACTTC.

J is TRBJ1-2 and V is TRBV13; D is undetermined. Per the germline V gene, CDR1 is PRHDT and CDR2 is FYEKMQ (reference sequence). The V and J ends lost 5 bases and 4 bases respectively, with 17 bases between them. This CDR3 comprises 15 residues. CDR3 sequence (DNA): TGTGCCAGCAGCCCCCAGGACTTGGCCCTCTATGGCTACACCTTC. It specifies CASSPQDLALYGYTF. Full variable domain (outside the CDR3, taken from reference TRBV13 and TRBJ1-2): AAGVIQSPRHLIKEKRETATLKCYPIPRHDTVYWYQQGPGQDPQFLISFYEKMQSDKGSIPDRFSAQQFSDYHSELNMSSLELGDSALYFCASSPQDLALYGYTFGSGTRLTVV.

The sample holds one count of this clone. This chain joins TRBV7-3 and TRBJ2-2, with TRBD1 as a possible D gene (7 bases). The CDR3 consists of 19 residues. Germline V CDR1 and CDR2: SGHTA, FQGTGA. With 3 bases removed from V and 3 bases from J, the gap between germline ends came to 23 bases. For the CDR3, the DNA is TGTGCCAGCAGCTTCTCCCCTGCCCTACAGGGGAGGTACACCGGGGAGCTGTTTTTT. Translated: CASSFSPALQGRYTGELFF.

The CDR3 bases are TGTGCCAGCAGTTTAAACGGACAGAGCTACACCTTC. This translates into CASSLNGQSYTF. The chain carries TRBV27 and TRBJ1-2; tentative D call: TRBD1 (6 bases). Germline V CDR1 and CDR2: MNHEY, SMNVEV (reference sequence). The ends were cut back, 2 bases at V and 9 bases at J, with 10 bases in the middle. This CDR3 region has 12 residues.

The genes are TRBV4-1 and TRBJ1-1, with 10 bases that match TRBD1. The CDR3 is made up of 15 amino acids. The trim removed 1 base at V and 8 bases at J, leaving 7 bases unmatched. Germline CDR1 is MGHRA and CDR2 is YSYEKL. CDR3 sequence (DNA): TGCGCCAGCAGCCAAGGGGGGGACAGGGGCTGGGAAGCTTTCTTT. It is translated as CASSQGGDRGWEAFF.

This clone occurred a few times. The chain has TRBV2 and TRBJ1-5; no reliable D call. Trimming left V 3 bases short and J 4 bases short, with 13 bases between. The length of the CDR3 is 15 residues. The germline V gene has CDR1 SNHLY and CDR2 FYNNEI. The CDR3 is CASSESGLGNQPQHF. In DNA form, the CDR3 reads TGTGCCAGCAGTGAGAGCGGCTTGGGGAATCAGCCCCAGCATTTT. The variable domain in full, completed from reference TRBV2 and TRBJ1-5, reads EPEVTQTPSHQVTQMGQEVILRCVPISNHLYFYWYRQILGQKVEFLVSFYNNEISEKSEIFDDQFSVERPDGSNFTLKIRSTKLEDSAMYFCASSESGLGNQPQHFGDGTRLSIL.

The rearrangement joins TRBV4-2 to TRBJ2-7; tentative D call: TRBD1 (6 bases). Germline CDR1 is LGHNA and CDR2 is YNFKEQ. Trimming took off 1 base at V and 1 base at J, with 14 bases between the two ends. The CDR3 is 16 amino acids. The chain's CDR3 is CASSQAGHLKSYEQYF. The CDR3 coding sequence is TGTGCCAGCAGCCAAGCGGGACACCTAAAATCCTACGAGCAGTACTTC.

The rearrangement uses TRBV27 and TRBJ2-1; D is perhaps TRBD1 (6 bases). The CDR3 has 15 amino acids. The germline V and J ends were trimmed by 4 bases and 1 base, with 11 bases remaining between them. Germline lookup yields CDR1 MNHEY and CDR2 SMNVEV (reference sequence). For the CDR3, the DNA is TGTGCCAGCAGTTCCCGGGACAATTCCTACAATGAGCAGTTCTTC. It specifies CASSSRDNSYNEQFF.

In its sample, this clone was seen once. The V and J genes are TRBV27 and TRBJ2-1; 11 nucleotides line up with TRBD1. The CDR3 spans 18 residues. Per the germline V gene, CDR1 is MNHEY and CDR2 is SMNVEV (reference sequence). Unmatched junction bases numbered 14, after V lost 6 bases and J lost 4 bases. The CDR3, as DNA: TGTGCCAGCAGAGGACAGGGGGCCTCCCCCGCGTTTTACAATGAGCAGTTCTTC. As protein: CASRGQGASPAFYNEQFF.

The table lists this clone with a count of one. The chain uses TRBV7-9 and TRBJ2-7; D gene ambiguous. Germline V gene lookup returns CDR1 SEHNR and CDR2 FQNEAQ (reference sequence). The CDR3 extends over 13 amino acids. V was trimmed by 1 base and J by 6 bases, leaving 10 bases between them. The CDR3 DNA follows: TGTGCCAGCAGCTTAGGTAGCAGCCTCGAGCAGTACTTC. Translated: CASSLGSSLEQYF.

V and J are TRBV9 and TRBJ2-3, with D hard to call. The germline V and J ends were trimmed by 3 bases and 2 bases, with 13 bases remaining between them. The length of the CDR3 is 15 residues. Germline V gives CDR1 SGDLS, CDR2 YYNGEE. The CDR3 region is CASSAYGVVTDTQYF. Written as DNA, the CDR3 is TGTGCCAGCAGCGCCTATGGAGTGGTCACAGATACGCAGTATTTT.

The CDR3 loop reads CASSFGESYEQYF. CDR3 sequence (DNA): TGTGCCAGCAGCTTCGGGGAGTCCTACGAGCAGTACTTC. The chain has TRBV5-4 and TRBJ2-7, with D possibly being TRBD2 (5 bases). Germline V gives CDR1 SGHNT, CDR2 YYREEE (reference sequence). This CDR3 is built from 13 residues. V was cut by 2 bases and J by 1 base, with 7 bases left in between.

A single count supports this clone. This chain joins TRBV7-9 and TRBJ2-7; D may be TRBD1 (6 bases). Trimming cost V 7 bases and J 1 base, with 14 bases left between them. The CDR3 runs 14 residues. Germline assignment: CDR1 SEHNR and CDR2 FQNEAQ (reference sequence). CDR3 bases: TGTGCCAGCACCCGCACAGGGCAATCCTACGAGCAGTACTTC. Residues: CASTRTGQSYEQYF.

The chain combines TRBV4-1 with TRBJ2-7; 10 bases fit TRBD2. The CDR3 has 15 residues. The germline CDR1 and CDR2 sequences are MGHRA and YSYEKL. The trim removed 2 bases at V and 2 bases at J, leaving 3 bases unmatched. The chain's CDR3 is CASSQILAGAYEQYF. The CDR3 DNA sequence: TGCGCCAGCAGCCAAATTCTAGCGGGAGCCTACGAGCAGTACTTC.

The chain is built from TRBV5-4 and TRBJ1-4; possibly TRBD1 for D (6 bases). CDR1 is SGHNT and CDR2 is YYREEE in the germline V gene (reference sequence). Trimming stripped 4 bases from V and 7 bases from J, with 17 bases between. This CDR3 contains 15 residues. The CDR3 coding sequence is TGTGCCAGCAGCGTCTACAGGGATTTGGGTGAAAAACTGTTTTTT. Amino acids: CASSVYRDLGEKLFF.

CDR3: CASSLNLQYF. CDR3 DNA sequence: TGTGCCAGCAGTCTGAACTTACAGTACTTC. The rearrangement joins TRBV6-1 to TRBJ2-7; D unresolved. The CDR3 length is 10 residues. Germline assignment: CDR1 MNHNS and CDR2 SASEGT. V was cut by 5 bases and J by 10 bases, with 9 bases left in between.

The CDR3 here is CATSSRIETGNSLRGYTF. CDR3 nucleotides: TGTGCCACCAGCAGTAGGATTGAAACAGGGAATAGTTTGCGTGGCTACACCTTC. V usage is TRBV15 and J usage is TRBJ1-2, with D perhaps TRBD1 (6 bases). This CDR3 region has 18 residues. With 3 bases removed from V and 7 bases from J, the gap between germline ends came to 27 bases. CDR1 and CDR2 (germline): LNHNV, YYDKDF (reference sequence).

The V gene is TRBV29-1, the J gene TRBJ2-7, with 7 bases aligning to TRBD1. The CDR3 loop spans 14 amino acids. Germline-derived CDR1 and CDR2 are SQVTM and ANQGSEA. V lost 4 bases to trimming and J lost 2 bases; unmatched junction nucleotides: 8. The CDR3 here is CSVVPDRFPYEQYF. The DNA for the CDR3 is TGCAGCGTTGTTCCGGACAGGTTCCCCTACGAGCAGTACTTC.

The chain uses TRBV27 and TRBJ2-7, with 8 bases matching TRBD1. Germline CDR1 reads MNHEY; CDR2 reads SMNVEV (reference sequence). After removal of 4 bases from V and 2 bases from J, the junction contained 4 bases not matched to a gene. This CDR3 has 14 amino acids. In DNA form, the CDR3 reads TGTGCCAGCAGTTCAGGGGGCGCGCCCTACGAGCAGTACTTC. It encodes CASSSGGAPYEQYF.

The chain employs TRBV9 and TRBJ1-1, with D hard to call. In germline, CDR1 is SGDLS, CDR2 YYNGEE. This CDR3 contains 14 residues. Trimming removed 0 bases from V and 1 base from J, with 7 bases in between. DNA of the CDR3: TGTGCCAGCAGCGTAGCTTCAGGGAACACTGAAGCTTTCTTT. This gives the protein CASSVASGNTEAFF.